A single sample gave rise to the 24 T cell receptor beta chains below, sequenced in a study of blood T cell repertoires in COVID-19. Assay: immunoSEQ multiplex PCR; the TCRdb copy retains only in-frame clones and omits some. The sample has around 100,000 clones; approximately 80% are singletons. The sample was peripheral blood. Receptors were obtained from a man in his forties or fifties with active or convalescent COVID-19.

This clone is a singleton in its sample. This chain joins TRBV2 and TRBJ1-2; TRBD1 might be the D (6 bases). The germline V gene encodes CDR1 SNHLY and CDR2 FYNNEI. V was pared by 8 bases and J by 7 bases, with 20 bases between. This CDR3 comprises 14 residues. The CDR3 is CASGLDREGTGYTF. The CDR3 DNA reads TGTGCCAGCGGGTTGGACAGAGAGGGGACTGGCTACACCTTC.

The chain joins TRBV11-3 to TRBJ2-7; TRBD2 aligns across 12 bases. The germline V gene encodes CDR1 SGHNT and CDR2 YENEEA. The length of the CDR3 is 16 residues. V gave up 5 bases and J gave up 3 bases; unmatched junction bases: 8. The DNA of the CDR3 is TGTGCCAGCAGCGACACGACTAGCGGGAGCCTCTACGAGCAGTACTTC. Its protein is CASSDTTSGSLYEQYF.

This clone occurred once. V gene TRBV30 combines with J gene TRBJ1-2; TRBD1 aligns across 9 bases. Germline V gene data show CDR1 as GTSNPN and CDR2 as SVGIG (reference sequence). CDR3 length: 13 residues. With V trimmed by 2 bases and J by 11 bases, 9 bases remained unmatched. CDR3 residues: CAWSLLTGGEYTF. CDR3 in DNA: TGTGCCTGGAGTCTCTTGACAGGGGGGGAGTACACCTTC.

J is TRBJ1-2 and V is TRBV24-1; D gene ambiguous. V was pared by 2 bases and J by 4 bases, with 10 bases between. There are 14 residues in the CDR3. The V gene's germline CDR1 is KGHDR and CDR2 SFDVKD. CDR3 in DNA: TGTGCCACCAGTGATTCTGGGCCTTTCTATGGCTACACCTTC. Protein product: CATSDSGPFYGYTF.

The V call is TRBV7-2, the J call TRBJ1-4, with TRBD1 matching over 11 bases. CDR1 is SGHTA and CDR2 is FQGNSA in the germline V gene. The CDR3 length is 14 residues. J lost 8 bases, V lost 5 bases, and 4 bases had no gene match. In DNA, the CDR3 is TGTGCCAGCAGCCGGGACAGGGGGGAAGAAAAACTGTTTTTT. Amino acid sequence: CASSRDRGEEKLFF.

The rearrangement links TRBV4-1 to TRBJ2-3, with a tentative D call TRBD2 (6 bases). CDR1 MGHRA and CDR2 YSYEKL come from the germline V gene. The V end was cut by 0 bases, the J end by 3 bases, with 13 bases between. The CDR3 sequence is 16 residues long. The CDR3 sequence is CASSQDGTGVTDTQYF. CDR3 coding DNA: TGCGCCAGCAGCCAAGATGGGACGGGAGTAACAGATACGCAGTATTTT.

This rearrangement joins TRBV11-3 to TRBJ1-1; D call uncertain. Between the trimmed V and J ends, which lost 3 bases and 2 bases, there was a span of 16 bases. CDR3 length: 16 residues. The germline gives CDR1 SGHNT, CDR2 YENEEA. CDR3 protein: CASSFSQAGFNTEAFF. The CDR3 nucleotides are TGTGCCAGCAGCTTCAGCCAGGCCGGTTTTAACACTGAAGCTTTCTTT. Drawing the rest from reference TRBV11-3 and TRBJ1-1, the complete variable domain is EAGVVQSPRYKIIEKKQPVAFWCNPISGHNTLYWYLQNLGQGPELLIRYENEEAVDDSQLPKDRFSAERLKGVDSTLKIQPAELGDSAVYLCASSFSQAGFNTEAFFGQGTRLTVV.

This chain joins TRBV19 and TRBJ2-4, with D perhaps TRBD2 (5 bases). The ends were cut back, 6 bases at V and 0 bases at J, with 15 bases in the middle. CDR1 and CDR2 (germline): LNHDA, SQIVND (reference sequence). The CDR3 consists of 16 residues. The CDR3 spells CASSPGSEGAKNIQYF. CDR3 nucleotides: TGTGCCAGTAGCCCGGGGTCCGAAGGAGCCAAAAACATTCAGTACTTC.

In nucleotides, the CDR3 is TGTGCCTGGAGTGTAGGGACTAGCTCCTACAATGAGCAGTTCTTC. The encoded protein is CAWSVGTSSYNEQFF. The V and J genes are TRBV30 and TRBJ2-1; 8 nucleotides match TRBD2. CDR1 is GTSNPN and CDR2 is SVGIG in the germline V gene (reference sequence). The CDR3 loop spans 15 amino acids. V was clipped by 0 bases and J by 0 bases; unmatched bases: 1.

J is TRBJ2-3 and V is TRBV28, with TRBD2 matching 7 bases. The CDR3 is 15 residues long. Germline V gene lookup returns CDR1 MDHEN and CDR2 SYDVKM. J gave up 0 bases and V 4 bases, and 4 bases lay outside the gene matches. As DNA, the CDR3 is TGTGCCAGCAGTTCCACTAGCGAAAGCACAGATACGCAGTATTTT. Translation: CASSSTSESTDTQYF.

V is TRBV24-1 and J is TRBJ1-2, with D perhaps matching TRBD1 (6 bases). Trimming took off 4 bases at V and 7 bases at J, with 15 bases between the two ends. This CDR3 contains 14 residues. Germline V gene sequence: CDR1 KGHDR, CDR2 SFDVKD. CDR3 amino acids: CATSEGQGQTGYTF. CDR3 nucleotide sequence: TGTGCCACCAGTGAGGGGCAGGGGCAGACTGGCTACACCTTC.

The chain combines TRBV10-3 with TRBJ1-1; D gene uncertain. This CDR3 is built from 14 residues. Trimming removed 3 bases at V and 1 base at J, with 9 bases between. Per germline, CDR1 ENHRY and CDR2 SYGVKD. The chain's CDR3 is CAISDRGRNTEAFF. The CDR3 bases are TGTGCCATCAGTGATCGAGGGAGGAACACTGAAGCTTTCTTT.

The chain uses TRBV3-1 (or the pseudogene TRBV3-2) and TRBJ2-5; D perhaps matches TRBD2 (6 bases). CDR3 length equals 15 residues. Trimming cost V 4 bases and J 5 bases, with 17 bases left between them. From germline, CDR1 is LGHDT and CDR2 YNNKEL (reference sequence). The CDR3 loop is CASSLGIGAGETQYF. CDR3 DNA: TGTGCCAGCAGCCTTGGAATAGGGGCGGGGGAGACCCAGTACTTC.

The chain links TRBV15 to TRBJ2-1; weak D call: TRBD1 (6 bases). Germline V CDR1 and CDR2: LNHNV, YYDKDF (reference sequence). V was shortened by 3 bases and J by 0 bases, with 12 bases between the two germline ends. The CDR3 has 16 residues. The CDR3 DNA follows: TGTGCCACCAGCAGGGACCGGGACAACTCCTACAATGAGCAGTTCTTC. It is translated as CATSRDRDNSYNEQFF.

V is TRBV14 and J is TRBJ1-6; possible D gene TRBD1, 6 bases. This CDR3 has 15 residues. With 1 base removed from V and 5 bases from J, the gap between germline ends came to 9 bases. Germline lookup yields CDR1 SGHDN and CDR2 FVKESK. The chain's CDR3 is CASSQVAGDNSPLHF. DNA of the CDR3: TGTGCCAGCAGCCAAGTAGCAGGGGATAATTCACCCCTCCACTTT.

V gene TRBV13 combines with J gene TRBJ2-3, with D hard to call. Trimming took off 5 bases at V and 2 bases at J, with 11 bases between the two ends. The germline CDR1 and CDR2 sequences are PRHDT and FYEKMQ (reference sequence). The CDR3 spans 14 residues. The CDR3 protein is CASSASYSTDTQYF. DNA for the CDR3: TGTGCCAGCAGCGCGTCTTATTCCACAGATACGCAGTATTTT.

V gene TRBV27 combines with J gene TRBJ2-2, with 10 positions matching TRBD1. With V trimmed by 3 bases and J by 2 bases, 0 bases remained unmatched. The CDR3 has 15 amino acids. From germline, CDR1 is MNHEY and CDR2 SMNVEV (reference sequence). The DNA of the CDR3 is TGTGCCAGCAGTTTGACAGGGGGCAACACCGGGGAGCTGTTTTTT. This encodes CASSLTGGNTGELFF.

The rearrangement links TRBV11-3 to TRBJ2-5; TRBD2 matches 8 bases. Trimming at V came to 3 bases and at J to 3 bases, leaving 12 bases not matched to a gene. Germline values: CDR1 SGHNT, CDR2 YENEEA. The CDR3 consists of 17 residues. As DNA, the CDR3 is TGTGCCAGCAGCTTGGCTGCTGGGACGGGAGGGAAAGAGACCCAGTACTTC. Its translation: CASSLAAGTGGKETQYF.

This chain connects TRBV11-3 to TRBJ2-5; D perhaps matches TRBD2 (6 bases). Per germline, CDR1 SGHNT and CDR2 YENEEA. V gave up 1 base and J gave up 1 base, with 13 bases separating them. The CDR3 has 16 amino acids. This CDR3 reads CASSLGGGPGQETQYF. In DNA, the CDR3 is TGTGCCAGCAGCTTAGGCGGAGGGCCCGGCCAAGAGACCCAGTACTTC.

The chain uses TRBV5-1 and TRBJ2-3; D gene uncertain. Deletions cut 0 bases from V and 1 base from J, with 6 bases between. CDR1 and CDR2 (germline): SGHRS, YFSETQ. The CDR3 has 14 amino acids. CDR3 region: CASSLVERTDTQYF. DNA of the CDR3: TGCGCCAGCAGCTTGGTAGAGCGCACAGATACGCAGTATTTT.

The rearrangement joins TRBV27 to TRBJ1-5, with a weak D call TRBD1 (5 bases). Germline V CDR1 and CDR2: MNHEY, SMNVEV (reference sequence). There are 15 residues in the CDR3. V was cut by 1 base and J by 6 bases, with 13 bases left in between. This CDR3 reads CASSLWGGVVQPQHF. The CDR3 region has the DNA TGTGCCAGCAGTTTATGGGGCGGGGTAGTTCAGCCCCAGCATTTT.

This clone has only one observation. The chain carries TRBV18 and TRBJ2-2; possible D gene TRBD2, 6 bases. Germline V gives CDR1 KGHSH, CDR2 LQKENI. The CDR3 runs to 14 residues. V dropped 3 bases and J dropped 6 bases, with 11 bases sitting between them. Here the CDR3 DNA reads TGTGCCAGCTCACCTGAGGCTAGCGCCGGGGAGCTGTTTTTT. Translation: CASSPEASAGELFF.

J is TRBJ2-5 and V is TRBV5-1; no reliable D call. Trimming took 3 bases from V and 4 from J, leaving 13 bases between them. CDR3 size: 14 residues. Germline V gene lookup returns CDR1 SGHRS and CDR2 YFSETQ. The CDR3 protein is CASSSFFPGETQYF. The CDR3 coding sequence is TGCGCCAGCAGCTCCTTTTTTCCGGGAGAGACCCAGTACTTC.

The genes are TRBV6-5 and TRBJ1-4; perhaps TRBD1 as D (5 bases). The CDR3 totals 14 residues. Germline V gene data show CDR1 as MNHEY and CDR2 as SVGAGI. V dropped 4 bases and J dropped 8 bases, with 14 bases sitting between them. The CDR3 sequence: CASSWAREVEKLFF. In DNA form, the CDR3 reads TGTGCCAGCAGTTGGGCCAGGGAAGTGGAAAAACTGTTTTTT.